These 11 T cell receptor beta chains originate from one sample sequenced in a study of blood T cell repertoires in COVID-19. The assay was immunoSEQ multiplex PCR, and TCRdb's table has in-frame clones only and misses some. The sample holds about 210,000 clones, around 80% seen once. The material sequenced was peripheral blood. Source of these receptors: a woman aged 40 to 50 with acute or convalescent COVID-19.

The chain uses TRBV18 and TRBJ2-7, with D possibly being TRBD2 (5 bases). The CDR3 length is 14 residues. Trimming took 0 bases from V and 3 from J, leaving 9 bases between them. Per the germline V gene, CDR1 is KGHSH and CDR2 is LQKENI. The CDR3 region has the DNA TGTGCCAGCTCACCACCGGACGGAGGCTACGAGCAGTACTTC. It yields the protein CASSPPDGGYEQYF.

This chain links TRBV10-2 with TRBJ1-1, with a tentative D call TRBD1 (5 bases). Trimming stripped 6 bases from V and 8 bases from J, with 19 bases between. This CDR3 comprises 14 residues. The germline gives CDR1 WSHSY, CDR2 SAAADI. The CDR3 DNA sequence: TGCGCCAGCAGAAGTAACGGGGGAGGGGCCGAAGCTTTCTTT. Translating gives CASRSNGGGAEAFF.

V usage is TRBV3-1 (or the pseudogene TRBV3-2) and J usage is TRBJ2-7; D is ambiguous. V was cut by 1 base and J by 10 bases, with 8 bases left in between. Germline V gene data show CDR1 as LGHDT and CDR2 as YNNKEL (reference sequence). The length of the CDR3 is 11 residues. In DNA, the CDR3 is TGTGCCAGCAGCCAAGCCCAGTATCAGTACTTC. Amino acids: CASSQAQYQYF.

The chain joins TRBV18 to TRBJ2-2; no definite D call. CDR1 and CDR2 from the germline V gene are KGHSH and LQKENI. Trimming left V 1 base short and J 5 bases short, with 5 bases between. CDR3 length equals 13 residues. The CDR3 bases are TGTGCCAGCTCACCACAAGCGACCGGGGAGCTGTTTTTT. This encodes CASSPQATGELFF.

The V call is TRBV11-3, the J call TRBJ2-2; 8 bases agree with TRBD1. Per germline, CDR1 SGHNT and CDR2 YENEEA. The V and J ends lost 5 bases and 1 base, in that order; junction bases with no gene match: 3. The CDR3 is made up of 15 amino acids. CDR3: CASSTGQVNTGELFF. CDR3 DNA: TGTGCCAGCAGCACGGGACAGGTGAACACCGGGGAGCTGTTTTTT.

The CDR3 protein is CASSLKGNYGYTF. In nucleotides, the CDR3 is TGTGCCAGCAGTTTAAAGGGGAACTATGGCTACACCTTC. This chain uses TRBV27 with TRBJ1-2; possibly TRBD1 for D (5 bases). CDR1 and CDR2 (germline): MNHEY, SMNVEV (reference sequence). The V end was cut by 2 bases, the J end by 2 bases, with 6 bases between. The CDR3 has 13 amino acids.

V is TRBV28 and J is TRBJ1-5; tentative D call: TRBD1 (5 bases). Germline CDR1 MDHEN, CDR2 SYDVKM. The CDR3 is made up of 16 amino acids. The ends were cut back, 7 bases at V and 2 bases at J, with 18 bases in the middle. CDR3 sequence (DNA): TGTGCCAGCAAACGAATCCGGCAGGGCGGCAATCAGCCCCAGCATTTT. It specifies CASKRIRQGGNQPQHF.

The CDR3 region has the DNA TGTGCCAGCAGTTTATATAACCGGGGCTACGAGCAGTACTTC. It is translated as CASSLYNRGYEQYF. The chain couples TRBV28 to TRBJ2-7; TRBD2 is a possible D gene (5 bases). The CDR3 contains 14 residues. CDR1 and CDR2 (germline): MDHEN, SYDVKM. Trimming took off 1 base at V and 3 bases at J, with 10 bases between the two ends.

In regard to this clone: Its ends do not fully match the called genes, so a read error is possible. This chain joins TRBV7-2 and TRBJ2-7; D is possibly TRBD1 (5 bases). There are 13 residues in the CDR3. From germline, CDR1 is SGHTA and CDR2 FQGNSA. The CDR3 here is CASSFSQTVSYSF. For the CDR3, the DNA is TGTGCCAGCAGCTTCTCGCAGACAGTTTCTTACAGTTTC.

CDR3 region: CASQNPSEQYF. CDR3 nucleotide sequence: TGTGCCAGCCAGAACCCCTCCGAGCAGTACTTC. This chain uses TRBV6-5 with TRBJ2-7; D call uncertain. The V gene's germline CDR1 is MNHEY and CDR2 SVGAGI. Trimming stripped 8 bases from V and 6 bases from J, with 11 bases between. CDR3 size: 11 residues.

The V call is TRBV5-1, the J call TRBJ2-7; TRBD1 matches 9 bases. V was pared by 4 bases and J by 3 bases, with 5 bases of the junction left unmatched. CDR1 is SGHRS, CDR2 YFSETQ, per germline. The CDR3 sequence is 14 residues long. CDR3 sequence reads: CASSKGTGNYEQYF. CDR3 nucleotides: TGCGCCAGCAGCAAGGGGACAGGGAACTACGAGCAGTACTTC. Drawing the rest from reference TRBV5-1 and TRBJ2-7, the complete variable domain is KAGVTQTPRYLIKTRGQQVTLSCSPISGHRSVSWYQQTPGQGLQFLFEYFSETQRNKGNFPGRFSGRQFSNSRSEMNVSTLELGDSALYLCASSKGTGNYEQYFGPGTRLTVT.